One and the same sample provided the 29 T cell receptor beta chains below, sequenced in a study of T cell responses to AZD1222 COVID-19 vaccine. Method: immunoSEQ multiplex PCR; TCRdb's copy keeps in-frame clones and lacks some. The table records about 150,000 clones, roughly 90% of them present only once. This specimen was peripheral blood, taken on day 0 of AZD1222 vaccination. Source of these receptors: an adult in good health.

V gene TRBV4-2 combines with J gene TRBJ1-3; no firm D call. Germline CDR1 is LGHNA and CDR2 is YNFKEQ. The CDR3 runs 17 residues. The V end was cut by 0 bases, the J end by 0 bases, with 12 bases between. The chain's CDR3 is CASSQDSRLISGNTIYF. In nucleotides, the CDR3 is TGTGCCAGCAGCCAAGATAGTCGGCTGATCTCTGGAAACACCATATATTTT.

The V call is TRBV19, the J call TRBJ2-2; TRBD2 might be the D (6 bases). The V gene's germline CDR1 is LNHDA and CDR2 SQIVND (reference sequence). The CDR3 consists of 15 residues. Trimming stripped 3 bases from V and 6 bases from J, with 14 bases between. CDR3 sequence reads: CASSIQGLVPGELFF. The CDR3 DNA is TGTGCCAGTAGTATTCAGGGACTGGTCCCCGGGGAGCTGTTTTTT. Full variable domain (outside the CDR3, taken from reference TRBV19 and TRBJ2-2): DGGITQSPKYLFRKEGQNVTLSCEQNLNHDAMYWYRQDPGQGLRLIYYSQIVNDFQKGDIAEGYSVSREKKESFPLTVTSAQKNPTAFYLCASSIQGLVPGELFFGEGSRLTVL.

The rearrangement links TRBV6-5 to TRBJ2-1; a weak D match, TRBD2 (5 bases). Trimming took off 6 bases at V and 1 base at J, with 13 bases between the two ends. CDR3 length equals 15 residues. The germline gives CDR1 MNHEY, CDR2 SVGAGI. The CDR3 DNA is TGTGCCAGCAGACGGGCGGGCGGATCCTACAATGAGCAGTTCTTC. It encodes CASRRAGGSYNEQFF.

In its sample, this clone was seen a few times. V and J are TRBV11-2 and TRBJ1-3; TRBD1 might be the D (6 bases). Deletions cut 2 bases from V and 2 bases from J, with 7 bases between. Germline V gene data show CDR1 as SGHAT and CDR2 as FQNNGV. CDR3 length: 14 amino acids. CDR3 residues: CASSLPGAGNTIYF. CDR3 bases: TGTGCCAGCAGCTTACCAGGGGCTGGAAACACCATATATTTT.

The gene calls are TRBV2 and TRBJ2-7; 10 bases fit TRBD2. This CDR3 contains 13 residues. The germline V gene has CDR1 SNHLY and CDR2 FYNNEI. V was pared by 9 bases and J by 4 bases, with 6 bases of the junction left unmatched. CDR3 residues: CARSSGRGYEQYF. Here the CDR3 DNA reads TGTGCCAGGTCGAGCGGGAGGGGATACGAGCAGTACTTC.

The CDR3 loop is CASSYSRGSGRNTIYF. The CDR3 DNA is TGTGCCAGCAGTTACTCGAGAGGGTCTGGGAGAAACACCATATATTTT. The chain has TRBV6-5 and TRBJ1-3, with unresolved D. This CDR3 has 16 amino acids. With 0 bases removed from V and 5 bases from J, the gap between germline ends came to 14 bases. Germline loops: CDR1 MNHEY, CDR2 SVGAGI.

J is TRBJ2-2 and V is TRBV6-5; D may correspond to TRBD1 or TRBD2 (5 bases each). The CDR3 has 14 amino acids. Germline loops: CDR1 MNHEY, CDR2 SVGAGI. Trimming removed 6 bases from V and 3 bases from J, with 11 bases in between. CDR3 sequence (DNA): TGTGCCAGCAGGAGGGACGGGCACACCGGGGAGCTGTTTTTT. Its protein product is CASRRDGHTGELFF.

The V call is TRBV2, the J call TRBJ1-1; D may be TRBD1 (5 bases). CDR1 and CDR2 (germline): SNHLY, FYNNEI. The V gene lost 9 bases and the J gene lost 0 bases, with 14 bases spanning the gap. This CDR3 region has 14 residues. The CDR3 here is CARTSDKMNTEAFF. The CDR3 nucleotides read TGTGCCAGGACGTCGGACAAAATGAACACTGAAGCTTTCTTT.

V and J are TRBV14 and TRBJ1-2; D is perhaps TRBD1 (6 bases). The CDR3 is 17 amino acids. V was pared by 2 bases and J by 6 bases, with 22 bases between. Germline loops: CDR1 SGHDN, CDR2 FVKESK. The CDR3 loop reads CASSQLYQGTRQDGYTF. The CDR3 DNA is TGTGCCAGCAGCCAACTTTATCAGGGGACCCGGCAAGATGGCTACACCTTC.

V and J are TRBV9 and TRBJ1-2; 12 bases line up with TRBD1. V shed 4 bases and J 7 bases; nucleotides not matched to a gene: 11. CDR3 length equals 16 residues. CDR1 SGDLS and CDR2 YYNGEE come from the germline V gene. CDR3 residues: CASSPVGTGGAGGYTF. DNA for the CDR3: TGTGCCAGCAGCCCCGTGGGGACAGGGGGCGCGGGTGGCTACACCTTC.

Remarks on this clone: An end of the junction does not agree with germline; a read error may underlie this. This chain joins TRBV11-2 and TRBJ1-1, with D unclear. There are 13 residues in the CDR3. From germline, CDR1 is SGHAT and CDR2 FQNNGV. The CDR3 protein is CASRLGGNTEAFF. The CDR3 DNA reads as TGTGCCAGCAGATTAGGTGGGAACACTGAAGCTTTCTTT.

The rearrangement uses TRBV14 and TRBJ1-2; D is possibly TRBD1 (5 bases). With 1 base removed from V and 3 bases from J, the gap between germline ends came to 9 bases. The germline CDR1 and CDR2 sequences are SGHDN and FVKESK. The CDR3 consists of 14 residues. The CDR3 protein is CASSQGARDYGYTF. For the CDR3, the DNA is TGTGCCAGCAGCCAAGGGGCCAGGGACTATGGCTACACCTTC.

CDR3 coding DNA: TGTGCCATCAGTGAGTCCCGGACAGGGGGGGTCAATCAGCCCCAGCATTTT. Its protein product is CAISESRTGGVNQPQHF. The chain has TRBV10-3 and TRBJ1-5, with 10 positions matching TRBD1. Unmatched junction bases numbered 5, after V lost 0 bases and J lost 3 bases. The length of the CDR3 is 17 residues. CDR1 ENHRY and CDR2 SYGVKD come from the germline V gene.

This clone was observed a handful of times. The rearrangement links TRBV27 to TRBJ2-7; D is perhaps TRBD1 (6 bases). Trimming shortened V by 3 bases and J by 5 bases, and 11 bases separated the two germline ends. The CDR3 runs 13 residues. Germline V gene data show CDR1 as MNHEY and CDR2 as SMNVEV (reference sequence). DNA for the CDR3: TGTGCCAGCAGTTTTCACCAGGGGAACGAGCAGTACTTC. Translation gives CASSFHQGNEQYF.

The DNA of the CDR3 is TGTGCCAGCAGCTTAGCAGGGGTCGAGACCCAGTACTTC. The encoded protein is CASSLAGVETQYF. The chain couples TRBV7-2 to TRBJ2-5; tentatively, D is TRBD1 (5 bases). The CDR3 consists of 13 residues. Trimming cost V 0 bases and J 5 bases, with 7 bases left between them. Germline V CDR1 and CDR2: SGHTA, FQGNSA.

This sequence joins TRBV6-5 and TRBJ1-1; D perhaps matches TRBD1 (5 bases). V shed 9 bases and J shed 3 bases, with 20 bases lying between them. The CDR3 is 15 residues long. Germline V gives CDR1 MNHEY, CDR2 SVGAGI. CDR3 sequence: CASTLRSPGDTEAFF. The CDR3 DNA reads as TGTGCCAGTACCCTCCGAAGCCCGGGGGACACTGAAGCTTTCTTT.

V usage is TRBV6-5 and J usage is TRBJ2-1; 7 bases are a match to TRBD2. This CDR3 is built from 14 residues. The germline gives CDR1 MNHEY, CDR2 SVGAGI. V was clipped by 6 bases and J by 4 bases; unmatched bases: 6. The CDR3 region is CASSLGGGYNEQFF. The DNA of the CDR3 is TGTGCCAGCAGCCTTGGGGGGGGATACAATGAGCAGTTCTTC.

The chain has TRBV10-3 and TRBJ1-2, with D uncertain. The CDR3 consists of 11 residues. With 7 bases removed from V and 6 bases from J, the gap between germline ends came to 9 bases. Germline CDR1 is ENHRY and CDR2 is SYGVKD. The CDR3 region has the DNA TGTGCCATCAATGTGGCGGATGGCTACACCTTC. Protein sequence: CAINVADGYTF.

This clone occurred once. This chain joins TRBV3-1 (or the pseudogene TRBV3-2) and TRBJ2-7; no clear D. The length of the CDR3 is 12 residues. V was clipped by 3 bases and J by 7 bases, with 10 bases between them. Looked up from germline, CDR1 is LGHDT and CDR2 is YNNKEL (reference sequence). CDR3 protein: CASSQSVGEQYF. The CDR3 nucleotides read TGTGCCAGCAGCCAGTCCGTTGGTGAGCAGTACTTC.

V gene TRBV19 combines with J gene TRBJ1-5; D gene uncertain. This CDR3 is 12 amino acids long. Germline V gene sequence: CDR1 LNHDA, CDR2 SQIVND (reference sequence). V was pared by 6 bases and J by 7 bases, with 10 bases between. The CDR3 reads CASRSGIQPQHF. CDR3 in DNA: TGTGCCAGTAGAAGTGGGATCCAGCCCCAGCATTTT.

The gene calls are TRBV2 and TRBJ1-5; tentatively, D is TRBD1 (5 bases). Deletions cut 7 bases from V and 5 bases from J, with 12 bases between. CDR1 SNHLY and CDR2 FYNNEI come from the germline V gene. The CDR3 length is 13 residues. The DNA of the CDR3 is TGTGCCAGCACCGGAATAGGGGATCAGCCCCAGCATTTT. Protein product: CASTGIGDQPQHF.

The chain links TRBV15 to TRBJ2-2; D might be TRBD1 or TRBD2, each matching 5 bases. Germline loops: CDR1 LNHNV, CDR2 YYDKDF (reference sequence). The CDR3 sequence is 17 residues long. The V and J ends lost 2 bases and 6 bases respectively, with 19 bases between them. This chain's CDR3 is CATSRLFPRSGPGELFF. CDR3 bases: TGTGCCACCAGCAGATTGTTCCCGCGCTCGGGGCCCGGGGAGCTGTTTTTT.

In its sample, this clone was seen a few times. The V call is TRBV6-4, the J call TRBJ2-3; D is possibly TRBD2 (7 bases). The CDR3 is 14 amino acids. The V end was cut by 2 bases, the J end by 2 bases, with 8 bases between. Germline CDR1 and CDR2: MRHNA and SNTAGT. The chain's CDR3 is CASSDGGATDTQYF. The CDR3 nucleotides are TGTGCCAGCAGTGACGGGGGGGCCACAGATACGCAGTATTTT.

Points on this clone: The sample contains more than one DNA sequence encoding this CDR3. The gene calls are TRBV5-1 and TRBJ2-7; 12 bases agree with TRBD2. The germline gives CDR1 SGHRS, CDR2 YFSETQ. V was pared by 3 bases and J by 3 bases, with 1 base of the junction left unmatched. The CDR3 runs to 14 residues. CDR3 protein: CASSSTSGSYEQYF. The CDR3 coding sequence is TGCGCCAGCAGCTCGACTAGCGGGAGCTACGAGCAGTACTTC.

The V and J genes are TRBV19 and TRBJ1-2; no clear D. The CDR3 runs to 13 residues. The germline gives CDR1 LNHDA, CDR2 SQIVND (reference sequence). V was cut by 7 bases and J by 2 bases, with 11 bases left in between. The CDR3 sequence: CASTLARNYGYTF. The CDR3 region has the DNA TGTGCCAGTACTTTGGCCAGGAACTATGGCTACACCTTC.

This clone was counted a few times. CDR3 loop: CASSTGRGINQPQHF. The CDR3 DNA follows: TGTGCCAGTAGTACCGGCCGGGGGATCAATCAGCCCCAGCATTTT. V usage is TRBV19 and J usage is TRBJ1-5; tentatively, D is TRBD1 (5 bases). The CDR3 runs to 15 residues. Germline CDR1 is LNHDA and CDR2 is SQIVND (reference sequence). Trimming took 4 bases from V and 3 from J, leaving 13 bases between them. Based on the CDR3 plus reference TRBV19 and TRBJ1-5, the full variable domain is DGGITQSPKYLFRKEGQNVTLSCEQNLNHDAMYWYRQDPGQGLRLIYYSQIVNDFQKGDIAEGYSVSREKKESFPLTVTSAQKNPTAFYLCASSTGRGINQPQHFGDGTRLSIL.

The chain has TRBV7-3 and TRBJ1-1; no reliable D call. The CDR3 runs 13 residues. Per germline, CDR1 SGHTA and CDR2 FQGTGA. V was clipped by 4 bases and J by 3 bases, with 9 bases between them. CDR3 in amino acids: CASSYEGYTEAFF. CDR3 nucleotide sequence: TGTGCCAGCAGCTATGAGGGATACACTGAAGCTTTCTTT. Drawing the rest from reference TRBV7-3 and TRBJ1-1, the complete variable domain is GAGVSQTPSNKVTEKGKYVELRCDPISGHTALYWYRQSLGQGPEFLIYFQGTGAADDSGLPNDRFFAVRPEGSVSTLKIQRTERGDSAVYLCASSYEGYTEAFFGQGTRLTVV.

This sequence joins TRBV28 and TRBJ1-3; D is possibly TRBD1 (6 bases). V dropped 7 bases and J dropped 0 bases, with 13 bases sitting between them. Germline values: CDR1 MDHEN, CDR2 SYDVKM. This CDR3 is 15 amino acids long. The CDR3 nucleotides are TGTGCCAGCAACCCCCCAGGGGACTCTGGAAACACCATATATTTT. It is translated as CASNPPGDSGNTIYF.

V gene TRBV18 combines with J gene TRBJ2-3; 10 bases are a match to TRBD2. Germline loops: CDR1 KGHSH, CDR2 LQKENI. The CDR3 sequence is 17 residues long. V was pared by 1 base and J by 0 bases, with 4 bases of the junction left unmatched. Written as DNA, the CDR3 is TGTGCCAGCTCACCACTGCTGACTAGCGGGAGCACAGATACGCAGTATTTT. Amino acids: CASSPLLTSGSTDTQYF.